This note documents a single TCR beta chain sequence. An end of the junction does not agree with germline; a read error may underlie this. TCRdb redid the calling of the PCR reads with MiXCR, one entry per CDR3 protein. This table holds about 330,000 distinct CDR3 sequences, about 22% found once. The sample is drawn from a study of molecular identifiers for immune sequencing clone quantification. CD8+CD4-CCR7+CD45RA+ cells were sorted as naive CD8 T cells. Specimen: naive CD8+ T cells from blood, with Jurkat cell RNA spiked in. Specified subset: FACS-sorted CD8+CD4-CCR7+CD45RA+ naive T cells. The TCR originated in a human donor in good health. Some libraries in this study had Jurkat cell RNA spiked in.

CDR3 amino acids: CASSPQDWGTDTQCF. In DNA, the CDR3 is TGTGCCAGCTCACCGCAGGACTGGGGGACAGATACGCAGTGTTTT. This chain connects TRBV18 to TRBJ2-3; TRBD1 matches 7 bases. This CDR3 spans 15 amino acids. Germline CDR1 and CDR2: KGHSH and LQKENI.